This T cell receptor beta chain was profiled in a study of blood T cells in healthy people across ages. Findings and caveats of the study: With naive T cell percentage, TCR beta diversity showed a strong correlation.

Germline V CDR1 and CDR2: SGHTA, FQGNSA. The CDR3 contains 16 residues. Trimming cost V 4 bases and J 4 bases; bases outside gene matches: 10. PCR was performed a second time for about 7 to 11 cycles using a sample-barcoded 5' primer and a J-beta primer mix. TCRdb reprocessed the 5' RACE reads with MiXCR, giving one entry per CDR3 protein. This repertoire shows roughly 800,000 distinct CDR3 sequences, nearly 60% found once; its top ten account for 22%. This clonotype was observed a few times. The antigen remains undetermined. The sample comprised blood. The sequence derives from a man aged 30 to 45 in good health. The chain is built from TRBV7-2 and TRBJ2-1; 7 nucleotides match TRBD2. Here the CDR3 DNA reads TGTGCCAGCAGCTCCGTAGCGGGTGGAACTTACAATGAGCAGTTCTTC. This gives the protein CASSSVAGGTYNEQFF. Supplemented by reference TRBV7-2 and TRBJ2-1, the full variable domain reads GAGVSQSPSNKVTEKGKDVELRCDPISGHTALYWYRQSLGQGLEFLIYFQGNSAPDKSGLPSDRFSAERTGGSVSTLTIQRTQQEDSAVYLCASSSVAGGTYNEQFFGPGTRLTVL.